The clone carrying this T cell receptor beta chain was seen a handful of times. The target antigen is unknown. Treatment: 15 Gy SBRT to primary tumor, nephrectomy 4 weeks later. TCRdb keeps only in-frame clones here, not all; method: immunoSEQ multiplex PCR. The repertoire holds about 16,000 clones, with roughly 50% as singletons. This sample was included in a study of radiation and T cells in renal cell carcinoma. Study-level results: Sampling covered only 0.75 to 1 g of each tumor.

V was shortened by 0 bases and J by 4 bases, with 19 bases between the two germline ends. Germline V gene lookup returns CDR1 ENHRY and CDR2 SYGVKD. This CDR3 has 17 amino acids. This TCR derives from a woman aged 60 to 75 with renal cell carcinoma. The source material was tumor tissue, sampled from a patient whose treatment included radiotherapy and nephrectomy. The chain recombines TRBV10-3 with TRBJ2-7; D tentatively reads TRBD1 or TRBD2 (5 bases each). This CDR3 is CAISESRDPGRAYEQYF. CDR3 nucleotides: TGTGCCATCAGTGAGTCACGGGACCCGGGGCGCGCGTACGAGCAGTACTTC.